A single sample gave rise to the 31 T cell receptor beta chains below, sequenced in a study of blood T cell repertoires in COVID-19. Sequenced by immunoSEQ multiplex PCR; TCRdb stores in-frame clones only, minus some. The profile covers 150,000 or so clones, with about four fifths appearing a single time and less than 30% taken by the ten largest. Sequencing was carried out using peripheral blood. These receptors originate from an older woman with acute or convalescent COVID-19.

This chain joins TRBV19 and TRBJ2-1; 8 positions agree with TRBD2. V shed 7 bases and J 7 bases; nucleotides not matched to a gene: 9. Per germline, CDR1 LNHDA and CDR2 SQIVND (reference sequence). The CDR3 contains 14 residues. This CDR3 is CASTTGGPLNEQFF. In DNA form, the CDR3 reads TGTGCCAGTACCACGGGGGGGCCATTGAATGAGCAGTTCTTC. The whole variable domain, filled in from reference TRBV19 and TRBJ2-1, reads DGGITQSPKYLFRKEGQNVTLSCEQNLNHDAMYWYRQDPGQGLRLIYYSQIVNDFQKGDIAEGYSVSREKKESFPLTVTSAQKNPTAFYLCASTTGGPLNEQFFGPGTRLTVL.

The gene calls are TRBV15 and TRBJ1-5; D not certain. V gave up 0 bases and J gave up 2 bases, with 8 bases separating them. CDR3 length: 15 amino acids. Germline loops: CDR1 LNHNV, CDR2 YYDKDF (reference sequence). The DNA for the CDR3 is TGTGCCACCAGCAGAGATCGGGAGCGCAATCAGCCCCAGCATTTT. Translated: CATSRDRERNQPQHF. Supplemented by reference TRBV15 and TRBJ1-5, the full variable domain reads DAMVIQNPRYQVTQFGKPVTLSCSQTLNHNVMYWYQQKSSQAPKLLFHYYDKDFNNEADTPDNFQSRRPNTSFCFLDIRSPGLGDTAMYLCATSRDRERNQPQHFGDGTRLSIL.

This chain joins TRBV4-1 and TRBJ2-2; the D gene is possibly TRBD1 (5 bases). The V gene lost 0 bases and the J gene lost 3 bases, with 17 bases spanning the gap. The CDR3 has 18 residues. Germline V gene lookup returns CDR1 MGHRA and CDR2 YSYEKL. CDR3 bases: TGCGCCAGCAGCCAAGATCTGGAGACCGACAGATACACCGGGGAGCTGTTTTTT. Encoded protein: CASSQDLETDRYTGELFF.

The V gene is TRBV4-1, the J gene TRBJ1-3, with no clear D. Germline V lookup: CDR1 MGHRA, CDR2 YSYEKL. The ends were cut back, 4 bases at V and 0 bases at J, with 13 bases in the middle. This CDR3 is 16 amino acids long. CDR3: CASSPSRGSSGNTIYF. The CDR3, as DNA: TGCGCCAGCAGCCCCTCTCGAGGGAGCTCTGGAAACACCATATATTTT.

The rearrangement joins TRBV4-2 to TRBJ2-3; 12 bases agree with TRBD2. The germline V gene has CDR1 LGHNA and CDR2 YNFKEQ. V shed 2 bases and J 3 bases; nucleotides not matched to a gene: 3. The CDR3 has 16 amino acids. The CDR3 loop is CASSQRGLAGTDTQYF. CDR3 coding DNA: TGTGCCAGCAGCCAAAGAGGACTAGCGGGGACAGATACGCAGTATTTT.

The gene calls are TRBV2 and TRBJ1-4; TRBD1 aligns across 7 bases. Germline trimming cut 5 bases from V and 6 bases from J; bases unmatched to any gene: 6. The CDR3 length is 14 residues. Per the germline V gene, CDR1 is SNHLY and CDR2 is FYNNEI. CDR3 residues: CASSWRGQDEKLFF. CDR3 in DNA: TGTGCCAGCAGTTGGAGGGGGCAGGATGAAAAACTGTTTTTT.

The rearrangement uses TRBV28 and TRBJ2-2, with TRBD2 matching over 13 bases. The CDR3 has 15 residues. Losses at the gene ends were 8 bases for V and 6 bases for J; bases not matched to a gene: 6. Looked up from germline, CDR1 is MDHEN and CDR2 is SYDVKM. CDR3 loop: CASGRLAGGPGELFF. DNA of the CDR3: TGTGCCAGCGGTAGACTAGCGGGGGGCCCCGGGGAGCTGTTTTTT.

The V and J genes are TRBV19 and TRBJ1-2; D is ambiguous. The CDR3 loop spans 13 amino acids. Per germline, CDR1 LNHDA and CDR2 SQIVND (reference sequence). V lost 7 bases to trimming and J lost 8 bases, with 17 bases between them. The CDR3: CASMAWSSEGYTF. The CDR3 coding sequence is TGTGCCAGTATGGCATGGAGCTCGGAAGGCTACACCTTC.

The chain uses TRBV4-1 and TRBJ1-4, with D maybe TRBD1 (5 bases). The CDR3 runs 15 residues. CDR1 MGHRA and CDR2 YSYEKL come from the germline V gene. The V end lost 0 bases, the J end lost 7 bases, and 12 bases lay between the germline ends. CDR3 in DNA: TGCGCCAGCAGCCAAGAGGGGACTGGTGGTGAAAAACTGTTTTTT. Encoded protein: CASSQEGTGGEKLFF.

The chain links TRBV12-3 or TRBV12-4 to TRBJ1-5; maybe TRBD1 (5 bases). The CDR3 runs 13 residues. V shed 3 bases and J shed 3 bases, with 6 bases lying between them. The CDR3 loop reads CASSFRANQPQHF. Here the CDR3 DNA reads TGTGCCAGCAGTTTCAGGGCCAATCAGCCCCAGCATTTT.

In its sample, this clone was seen once. The gene calls are TRBV25-1 and TRBJ1-3, with a tentative D call TRBD1 (6 bases). Germline loops: CDR1 MGHDK, CDR2 SYGVNS. Trimming took 7 bases from V and 0 from J, leaving 10 bases between them. The CDR3 is 14 residues long. CDR3 in amino acids: CASKDRYSGNTIYF. The CDR3 coding sequence is TGTGCCAGCAAGGACAGATACTCTGGAAACACCATATATTTT.

This clone was detected many times. The rearrangement links TRBV30 to TRBJ1-1; perhaps TRBD1 as D (5 bases). The germline gives CDR1 GTSNPN, CDR2 SVGIG (reference sequence). The V and J ends lost 8 bases and 4 bases respectively, with 17 bases between them. The CDR3 extends over 13 amino acids. CDR3 region: CAGAPGEGTEAFF. The CDR3 nucleotides are TGTGCCGGGGCCCCCGGGGAGGGCACTGAAGCTTTCTTT.

V is TRBV21-1 and J is TRBJ2-3; no DNA check was done on the table's D call, TRBD2. TRBV21-1 is labeled a pseudogene. The CDR3 runs 14 residues. The CDR3 reads CASSGRGGTDTQYF. DNA of the CDR3: TGTGCCAGCAGCGGACGGGGGGGCACAGATACGCAGTATTTT.

This clone came up once. J is TRBJ2-7 and V is TRBV6-5; weak D call: TRBD1 (7 bases). V gave up 7 bases and J gave up 5 bases, with 21 bases separating them. The CDR3 contains 15 residues. Germline lookup yields CDR1 MNHEY and CDR2 SVGAGI. CDR3 in DNA: TGTGCCAGCAATCCAATGACAGGGAGGTCTGACGAGCAGTACTTC. Translation gives CASNPMTGRSDEQYF.

This chain uses TRBV15 with TRBJ1-4; 12 nucleotides agree with TRBD1. There are 17 residues in the CDR3. The V gene's germline CDR1 is LNHNV and CDR2 YYDKDF (reference sequence). The trim removed 1 base at V and 6 bases at J, leaving 6 bases unmatched. CDR3 bases: TGTGCCACCAGCAGAGGGGGACAGGGGGCGGTCGATGAAAAACTGTTTTTT. Encoded protein: CATSRGGQGAVDEKLFF.

The V call is TRBV5-1, the J call TRBJ1-1; unclear D gene. The CDR3 has 16 amino acids. Trimming cost V 0 bases and J 0 bases, with 12 bases left between them. The germline V gene encodes CDR1 SGHRS and CDR2 YFSETQ. The CDR3 DNA sequence: TGCGCCAGCAGCTTGGCCGGCGGCCGCATGAACACTGAAGCTTTCTTT. Protein sequence: CASSLAGGRMNTEAFF.

The chain couples TRBV4-1 to TRBJ1-6, with a possible D match to TRBD1 (5 bases). Germline V CDR1 and CDR2: MGHRA, YSYEKL. This CDR3 is 15 amino acids long. Trimming left V 0 bases short and J 9 bases short, with 12 bases between. The CDR3 protein is CASSQDMTDLSPLHF. Here the CDR3 DNA reads TGCGCCAGCAGCCAAGATATGACAGACCTTTCACCCCTCCACTTT.

V is TRBV19 and J is TRBJ2-1; 9 bases map to TRBD1. CDR3 size: 14 residues. Germline trimming cut 7 bases from V and 2 bases from J; bases unmatched to any gene: 3. Germline V lookup: CDR1 LNHDA, CDR2 SQIVND (reference sequence). Here the CDR3 reads CASKGTGTYNEQFF. For the CDR3, the DNA is TGTGCCAGTAAAGGGACAGGGACCTACAATGAGCAGTTCTTC.

The chain is built from TRBV6-5 and TRBJ1-6; 7 positions match TRBD1. CDR3 length: 15 amino acids. Germline CDR1 reads MNHEY; CDR2 reads SVGAGI. Trimming at V came to 5 bases and at J to 7 bases, leaving 8 bases not matched to a gene. The CDR3 nucleotides are TGTGCCAGCAGTCACCTACAGGGGCGAAATTCACCCCTCCACTTT. Protein: CASSHLQGRNSPLHF.

The gene calls are TRBV5-1 and TRBJ2-1; 12 bases map to TRBD2. This CDR3 is built from 17 residues. V lost 4 bases to trimming and J lost 10 bases; unmatched junction nucleotides: 15. Germline-derived CDR1 and CDR2 are SGHRS and YFSETQ. CDR3 sequence reads: CASSPAPLAGGDKEQFF. CDR3 sequence (DNA): TGCGCCAGCAGCCCCGCCCCACTAGCGGGGGGAGATAAAGAGCAGTTCTTC.

Only a few counts were recorded for this clone. The rearrangement uses TRBV10-3 and TRBJ1-2, with a possible D match to TRBD1 (6 bases). CDR1 ENHRY and CDR2 SYGVKD come from the germline V gene. The CDR3 is 14 residues long. V lost 6 bases and J lost 6, with 17 bases in between. The CDR3 protein is CAIRGTGKENGYTF. The CDR3 DNA reads as TGTGCCATCAGGGGTACAGGGAAAGAGAATGGCTACACCTTC.

The table lists this clone with a few counts. The rearrangement links TRBV7-9 to TRBJ2-7, with TRBD1 as a possible D gene (6 bases). The CDR3 runs 17 residues. Per the germline V gene, CDR1 is SEHNR and CDR2 is FQNEAQ (reference sequence). The ends were cut back, 1 base at V and 4 bases at J, with 20 bases in the middle. This CDR3 is CASSLVSVGRGPYEQYF. Here the CDR3 DNA reads TGTGCCAGCAGCTTAGTGTCTGTGGGCAGGGGCCCTTACGAGCAGTACTTC.

V is TRBV3-1 (or the pseudogene TRBV3-2) and J is TRBJ2-3, with a weak D call TRBD2 (6 bases). CDR1 LGHDT and CDR2 YNNKEL come from the germline V gene (reference sequence). The CDR3 runs 15 residues. The V end was cut by 2 bases, the J end by 1 base, with 10 bases between. CDR3 coding DNA: TGTGCCAGCAGCCAATCTGCTAGCGGCACAGATACGCAGTATTTT. Its translation is CASSQSASGTDTQYF.

The rearrangement uses TRBV3-1 (or the pseudogene TRBV3-2) and TRBJ2-7; perhaps TRBD1 as D (5 bases). The V and J ends lost 5 bases and 3 bases respectively, with 11 bases between them. Germline assignment: CDR1 LGHDT and CDR2 YNNKEL (reference sequence). The CDR3 has 13 amino acids. CDR3 bases: TGTGCCAGCAGCAAGGGGTTTTTCTACGAGCAGTACTTC. The encoded protein is CASSKGFFYEQYF.

The V gene is TRBV5-1, the J gene TRBJ1-3; D unresolved. V lost 5 bases and J 3 bases, leaving 12 bases between the germline ends. Germline V CDR1 and CDR2: SGHRS, YFSETQ. CDR3 length: 14 residues. The CDR3 coding sequence is TGCGCCAGCAGAGATCGGGAGGGTGGAAACACCATATATTTT. It encodes CASRDREGGNTIYF.

The chain is built from TRBV19 and TRBJ1-3; 7 bases are a match to TRBD1. From germline, CDR1 is LNHDA and CDR2 SQIVND (reference sequence). This CDR3 has 13 residues. V was clipped by 8 bases and J by 0 bases; unmatched bases: 1. The CDR3, as DNA: TGTGCCAGTGGGGACAGCTCTGGAAACACCATATATTTT. Protein product: CASGDSSGNTIYF.

This sequence joins TRBV7-8 and TRBJ1-1; D is ambiguous. CDR3 size: 14 residues. Germline values: CDR1 SGHVS, CDR2 FQNEAQ. V lost 5 bases and J lost 0, with 10 bases in between. The CDR3 DNA follows: TGTGCCAGCAGCGCTACGAAGATGAACACTGAAGCTTTCTTT. It is translated as CASSATKMNTEAFF. Combining the CDR3 with reference TRBV7-8 and TRBJ1-1 gives the whole variable domain GAGVSQSPRYKVAKRGQDVALRCDPISGHVSLFWYQQALGQGPEFLTYFQNEAQLDKSGLPSDRFFAERPEGSVSTLKIQRTQQEDSAVYLCASSATKMNTEAFFGQGTRLTVV.

This clone occurred a few times. The chain uses TRBV7-9 and TRBJ1-2; TRBD1 might be the D (6 bases). V lost 1 base and J 0 bases, leaving 15 bases between the germline ends. In germline, CDR1 is SEHNR, CDR2 FQNEAQ (reference sequence). This CDR3 contains 17 residues. CDR3 coding DNA: TGTGCCAGCAGCTTAGGGTCAGGGGCCGGAGCTAACTATGGCTACACCTTC. This encodes CASSLGSGAGANYGYTF.

The rearrangement uses TRBV2 and TRBJ1-4; D might be TRBD1 (6 bases). CDR3 length equals 15 residues. CDR1 and CDR2 (germline): SNHLY, FYNNEI. Trimming shortened V by 6 bases and J by 0 bases, and 11 bases separated the two germline ends. Here the CDR3 reads CASRGQIATNEKLFF. The CDR3 coding sequence is TGTGCCAGCAGAGGACAGATAGCAACTAATGAAAAACTGTTTTTT.

J is TRBJ1-2 and V is TRBV25-1; D remains unclear. V dropped 6 bases and J dropped 3 bases, with 5 bases sitting between them. From germline, CDR1 is MGHDK and CDR2 SYGVNS. The CDR3 contains 11 residues. In nucleotides, the CDR3 is TGTGCCAGCAGACTCCACTATGGCTACACCTTC. Translating gives CASRLHYGYTF.

The V call is TRBV15, the J call TRBJ1-6, with TRBD1 matching 10 bases. The CDR3 contains 16 residues. The trim removed 5 bases at V and 7 bases at J, leaving 8 bases unmatched. The germline gives CDR1 LNHNV, CDR2 YYDKDF (reference sequence). CDR3 region: CATSAPGQGYNSPLHF. The CDR3 DNA reads as TGTGCCACCAGCGCACCGGGACAGGGGTACAATTCACCCCTCCACTTT.